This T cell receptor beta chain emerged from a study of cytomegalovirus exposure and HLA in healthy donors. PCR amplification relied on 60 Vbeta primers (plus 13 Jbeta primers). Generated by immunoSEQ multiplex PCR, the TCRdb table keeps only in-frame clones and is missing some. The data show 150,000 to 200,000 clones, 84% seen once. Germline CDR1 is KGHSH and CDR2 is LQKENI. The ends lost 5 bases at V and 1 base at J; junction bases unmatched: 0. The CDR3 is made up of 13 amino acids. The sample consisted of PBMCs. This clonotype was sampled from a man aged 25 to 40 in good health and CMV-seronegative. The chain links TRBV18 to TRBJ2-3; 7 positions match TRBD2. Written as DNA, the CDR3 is TGTGCCAGCTCAGGGGGGGGCACAGATACGCAGTATTTT. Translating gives CASSGGGTDTQYF.